Shown below are 32 T cell receptor beta chains from a single sample sequenced in a study of response to subunit inactivated influenza vaccine. TCRdb re-called the RT-PCR reads through MiXCR, storing one row per CDR3 protein. The sample has just over 300,000 distinct CDR3 sequences; roughly 20% are singletons. The sequencing used PBMCs from blood, collected less than 22 months after vaccination. The receptor set was obtained from a man aged 45 to 75 who received an inactivated influenza vaccine.

This clonotype was detected ten times or more. This may be a read error, as it is one base from a much larger clone. The chain links TRBV7-9 to TRBJ2-3; no reliable D call. The germline gives CDR1 SEHNR, CDR2 FQNEAQ (reference sequence). This CDR3 has 11 amino acids. The V end lost 5 bases, the J end lost 2 bases, and 2 bases lay between the germline ends. CDR3 residues: CASSPTDTQYF. The CDR3 nucleotides are TGTGCCAGCAGCCCCACAGATACGCAGTATTTT.

The chain employs TRBV6-1 and TRBJ1-3; possibly TRBD1 for D (6 bases). This CDR3 has 14 residues. V gave up 7 bases and J gave up 3 bases, with 13 bases separating them. Per the germline V gene, CDR1 is MNHNS and CDR2 is SASEGT. CDR3 sequence: CASTGGGGGNTIYF. In DNA form, the CDR3 reads TGTGCCAGCACCGGGGGGGGCGGTGGAAACACCATATATTTT.

V and J are TRBV10-2 and TRBJ1-6; maybe TRBD1 (5 bases). Germline V gives CDR1 WSHSY, CDR2 SAAADI. The length of the CDR3 is 15 residues. Trimming took 3 bases from V and 4 from J, leaving 10 bases between them. CDR3: CASSEGPGYNSPLHF. In DNA, the CDR3 is TGCGCCAGCAGTGAAGGGCCAGGGTATAATTCACCCCTCCACTTT.

This clonotype was picked up many times. The chain uses TRBV5-1 and TRBJ1-1; a possible D gene is TRBD1 (6 bases). This CDR3 is built from 15 residues. V lost 7 bases and J 6 bases, leaving 22 bases between the germline ends. Germline V CDR1 and CDR2: SGHRS, YFSETQ. The CDR3 loop is CASPTRQAQGAEAFF. In DNA form, the CDR3 reads TGCGCCAGCCCCACCAGACAGGCCCAGGGCGCTGAAGCTTTCTTT.

The CDR3 sequence is CASSFVSGVESPLHF. For the CDR3, the DNA is TGTGCCAGCAGCTTCGTCTCGGGGGTAGAATCACCCCTCCACTTT. The chain links TRBV7-9 to TRBJ1-6; D may be TRBD1 (5 bases). Germline-derived CDR1 and CDR2 are SEHNR and FQNEAQ (reference sequence). Trimming left V 3 bases short and J 10 bases short, with 16 bases between. The CDR3 runs 15 residues.

This clonotype was counted at least ten times. The chain employs TRBV7-6 and TRBJ1-4; the D is unclear. V lost 1 base and J 7 bases, leaving 13 bases between the germline ends. CDR3 length: 15 residues. The germline V gene has CDR1 SGHVS and CDR2 FNYEAQ. CDR3 sequence reads: CASSLVGPLGEKLFF. DNA for the CDR3: TGTGCCAGCAGCTTAGTGGGTCCCCTTGGTGAAAAACTGTTTTTT.

The J gene is TRBJ2-7, the V gene TRBV4-1; D is ambiguous. The CDR3 consists of 14 residues. V gave up 0 bases and J gave up 3 bases, with 9 bases separating them. Looked up from germline, CDR1 is MGHRA and CDR2 is YSYEKL. The CDR3 sequence is CASSQEVKSYEQYF. CDR3 sequence (DNA): TGCGCCAGCAGCCAAGAGGTGAAGAGCTACGAGCAGTACTTC.

V is TRBV20-1 and J is TRBJ2-5; perhaps TRBD2 as D (6 bases). Germline V lookup: CDR1 DFQATT, CDR2 SNEGSKA (reference sequence). V was trimmed by 8 bases and J by 2 bases, leaving 18 bases between them. There are 14 residues in the CDR3. The DNA for the CDR3 is TGCAGTCCCCTGGCGGCTAGCGCTCAAGAGACCCAGTACTTC. Amino acid sequence: CSPLAASAQETQYF.

The chain joins TRBV20-1 to TRBJ2-7; D is unclear. The CDR3 sequence is 15 residues long. V was pared by 0 bases and J by 2 bases, with 14 bases between. In germline, CDR1 is DFQATT, CDR2 SNEGSKA (reference sequence). CDR3 nucleotides: TGCAGTGCTAGAGATTATGCGGTCGATCCCTACGAGCAGTACTTC. As protein: CSARDYAVDPYEQYF.

This chain uses TRBV5-1 with TRBJ2-1, with TRBD2 as a possible D gene (6 bases). Germline V gene lookup returns CDR1 SGHRS and CDR2 YFSETQ. The CDR3 length is 17 residues. The V and J ends lost 0 bases and 0 bases respectively, with 13 bases between them. The CDR3 protein is CASSLVLATSSYNEQFF. The CDR3 bases are TGCGCCAGCAGCTTGGTGCTAGCGACGAGCTCCTACAATGAGCAGTTCTTC.

This chain connects TRBV29-1 to TRBJ2-3; D gene ambiguous. This CDR3 contains 14 residues. With 6 bases removed from V and 0 bases from J, the gap between germline ends came to 13 bases. Germline lookup yields CDR1 SQVTM and CDR2 ANQGSEA. The CDR3 nucleotides are TGCAGCGTAAAAGACGGAACTAGCACAGATACGCAGTATTTT. It is translated as CSVKDGTSTDTQYF.

This clonotype turned up a few times. This chain uses TRBV5-5 with TRBJ2-1, with TRBD1 identical over 8 bases. There are 16 residues in the CDR3. V gave up 2 bases and J gave up 4 bases; unmatched junction bases: 8. Germline V gene data show CDR1 as SGHKS and CDR2 as YYEKEE (reference sequence). Here the CDR3 DNA reads TGTGCCAGCAGCTTCCTCCCAGGACAGGGATACAATGAGCAGTTCTTC. This gives the protein CASSFLPGQGYNEQFF.

The V gene is TRBV12-3 or TRBV12-4, the J gene TRBJ1-2; the match to TRBD1 covers 9 bases. J lost 6 bases, V lost 0 bases, and 5 bases had no gene match. This CDR3 has 15 amino acids. The CDR3 sequence is CASSLAGTGRDGYTF. CDR3 DNA: TGTGCCAGCAGTTTAGCCGGGACAGGGAGGGATGGCTACACCTTC.

The chain is built from TRBV7-9 and TRBJ1-5, with D possibly being TRBD1 (6 bases). CDR3 length equals 14 residues. Deletions cut 4 bases from V and 4 bases from J, with 11 bases between. Germline loops: CDR1 SEHNR, CDR2 FQNEAQ (reference sequence). Written as DNA, the CDR3 is TGTGCCAGCAGCTCAGGGGTTGGAAATCAGCCCCAGCATTTT. This gives the protein CASSSGVGNQPQHF.

This clonotype was observed a handful of times. The V call is TRBV4-3, the J call TRBJ2-3; TRBD1 matches 7 bases. The V and J ends lost 2 bases and 5 bases, in that order; junction bases with no gene match: 10. Germline V gene data show CDR1 as LGHNA and CDR2 as YSLEER. This CDR3 is built from 16 residues. In DNA, the CDR3 is TGCGCCAGCAGCCAACTGGGACAGAAAATCGGAGATACGCAGTATTTT. This gives the protein CASSQLGQKIGDTQYF.

J is TRBJ2-5 and V is TRBV5-1, with D perhaps TRBD2 (6 bases). Trimming left V 4 bases short and J 1 base short, with 11 bases between. Germline assignment: CDR1 SGHRS and CDR2 YFSETQ. This CDR3 comprises 14 residues. Here the CDR3 DNA reads TGCGCCAGCAGCGTTAGCGGTTCCCAAGAGACCCAGTACTTC. Encoded protein: CASSVSGSQETQYF. Variable domain in full (rest from reference TRBV5-1 and TRBJ2-5): KAGVTQTPRYLIKTRGQQVTLSCSPISGHRSVSWYQQTPGQGLQFLFEYFSETQRNKGNFPGRFSGRQFSNSRSEMNVSTLELGDSALYLCASSVSGSQETQYFGPGTRLLVL.

CDR3 DNA: TGTGCCAGCAGTTTAGGGCGGCCCAGCTCCTACGAGCAGTACTTC. Translating gives CASSLGRPSSYEQYF. This sequence joins TRBV12-3 or TRBV12-4 and TRBJ2-7; D unclear. This CDR3 is built from 15 residues. V lost 1 base, J lost 0 bases, and 10 bases lay in between.

This clonotype showed up many times. The chain uses TRBV7-2 and TRBJ2-3, with 7 nucleotides matching TRBD2. The germline V gene encodes CDR1 SGHTA and CDR2 FQGNSA. V lost 6 bases and J lost 0; bases outside the gene matches: 9. This CDR3 region has 16 residues. The CDR3 reads CASRRELAQSTDTQYF. CDR3 DNA sequence: TGTGCCAGCAGGCGTGAACTAGCGCAAAGCACAGATACGCAGTATTTT.

This clonotype was seen a handful of times. This chain uses TRBV12-3 or TRBV12-4 with TRBJ2-3; D possibly matches TRBD1 or TRBD2 (5 bases each). Between the trimmed V and J ends, which lost 1 base and 5 bases, there was a span of 13 bases. The CDR3 consists of 15 residues. CDR3 coding DNA: TGTGCCAGCAGTTTAGACGGGACGAGCGGAGATACGCAGTATTTT. It yields the protein CASSLDGTSGDTQYF.

This chain connects TRBV10-3 to TRBJ2-7; D possibly corresponds to TRBD1 (6 bases). CDR3 length: 14 amino acids. The V gene's germline CDR1 is ENHRY and CDR2 SYGVKD. Trimming shortened V by 5 bases and J by 0 bases, and 11 bases separated the two germline ends. CDR3 protein: CAISFTGSSYEQYF. The CDR3 DNA sequence: TGTGCCATCAGTTTTACAGGGAGCTCCTACGAGCAGTACTTC.

As for this clonotype: At one end the junction does not follow the germline gene, possibly because of a read error. The CDR3 sequence: CASSESLGRQGIRDEASF. Written as DNA, the CDR3 is TGTGCCAGCAGCGAGAGCCTGGGGCGACAGGGAATCAGGGATGAAGCTTCCTTT. This chain links TRBV11-1 with TRBJ1-1; 7 bases are a match to TRBD1. Germline CDR1 SGHAT, CDR2 FQDESV (reference sequence). The CDR3 consists of 18 residues.

V usage is TRBV29-1 and J usage is TRBJ1-1; D gene uncertain. CDR3 length: 13 amino acids. Between the trimmed V and J ends, which lost 4 bases and 0 bases, there was a span of 9 bases. The germline gives CDR1 SQVTM, CDR2 ANQGSEA. The CDR3 here is CSVGFRLNTEAFF. The CDR3 coding sequence is TGCAGCGTTGGCTTCAGGTTGAACACTGAAGCTTTCTTT.

This clonotype was recorded many times. V and J are TRBV5-1 and TRBJ1-1, with TRBD1 matching 7 bases. Germline V gives CDR1 SGHRS, CDR2 YFSETQ. The junction had 10 bases not matched to a gene; V was cut back by 4 bases and J by 1 base. CDR3 length: 16 amino acids. The CDR3 DNA follows: TGCGCCAGCAGCCCCGGGCAGGGGGGTAGGAACACTGAAGCTTTCTTT. It specifies CASSPGQGGRNTEAFF. Full variable domain (outside the CDR3, taken from reference TRBV5-1 and TRBJ1-1): KAGVTQTPRYLIKTRGQQVTLSCSPISGHRSVSWYQQTPGQGLQFLFEYFSETQRNKGNFPGRFSGRQFSNSRSEMNVSTLELGDSALYLCASSPGQGGRNTEAFFGQGTRLTVV.

This clonotype came up a few times. This rearrangement joins TRBV12-3 or TRBV12-4 to TRBJ1-1; 9 nucleotides align to TRBD1. CDR3 length: 14 residues. Trimming at V came to 5 bases and at J to 6 bases, leaving 7 bases not matched to a gene. The CDR3 reads CASSAGQGIAEAFF. The CDR3, as DNA: TGTGCCAGCAGTGCCGGACAGGGGATCGCTGAAGCTTTCTTT.

This clonotype was picked up a small number of times. The V and J genes are TRBV20-1 and TRBJ1-4; D might be TRBD1 (5 bases). The germline CDR1 and CDR2 sequences are DFQATT and SNEGSKA (reference sequence). V was pared by 1 base and J by 5 bases, with 20 bases between. The CDR3 has 17 amino acids. The CDR3 coding sequence is TGCAGTGCTAGAGTGCGTGGGGCCCGGGGTTACAATGAAAAACTGTTTTTT. It specifies CSARVRGARGYNEKLFF.

The chain is built from TRBV5-1 and TRBJ2-3; 11 nucleotides agree with TRBD2. Germline V gene sequence: CDR1 SGHRS, CDR2 YFSETQ. The CDR3 consists of 16 residues. The trim removed 2 bases at V and 6 bases at J, leaving 8 bases unmatched. The CDR3, as DNA: TGCGCCAGCAGCTTTGATAGCGGGGGGGCGTATGATACGCAGTATTTT. Translation: CASSFDSGGAYDTQYF.

The V call is TRBV4-2, the J call TRBJ2-1, with 8 bases that match TRBD2. The length of the CDR3 is 17 residues. J lost 2 bases, V lost 0 bases, and 6 bases had no gene match. The germline V gene has CDR1 LGHNA and CDR2 YNFKEQ. This CDR3 is CASSQDFLAGPYNEQFF. Here the CDR3 DNA reads TGTGCCAGCAGCCAAGATTTCCTAGCGGGCCCCTACAATGAGCAGTTCTTC.

This sequence joins TRBV28 and TRBJ2-7; maybe TRBD2 (5 bases). Trimming cost V 5 bases and J 0 bases, with 14 bases left between them. CDR1 and CDR2 (germline): MDHEN, SYDVKM. The CDR3 consists of 15 residues. The CDR3 region has the DNA TGTGCCAGCAGTCGGCCCGGGGTTCCCTCCTACGAGCAGTACTTC. Its translation is CASSRPGVPSYEQYF.

This clonotype has a count of ten or more. The rearrangement uses TRBV7-9 and TRBJ1-2; 8 bases agree with TRBD1. The CDR3 length is 16 residues. Trimming at V came to 5 bases and at J to 5 bases, leaving 13 bases not matched to a gene. CDR1 SEHNR and CDR2 FQNEAQ come from the germline V gene (reference sequence). The DNA of the CDR3 is TGTGCCAGCAGCCGAGTGCAGGGGGCGAAGGAATATGGCTACACCTTC. This codes for CASSRVQGAKEYGYTF.

At least ten counts were recorded for this clonotype. V and J are TRBV20-1 and TRBJ1-4; 7 nucleotides line up with TRBD1. V dropped 6 bases and J dropped 8; count of bases not matched to a gene: 12. In germline, CDR1 is DFQATT, CDR2 SNEGSKA (reference sequence). This CDR3 region has 14 residues. In DNA, the CDR3 is TGCAGTGCAGGGATCAGGGGGAAGCGGGAAAAACTGTTTTTT. Translating it yields CSAGIRGKREKLFF.

The chain uses TRBV24-1 and TRBJ2-2; D may be TRBD1 (5 bases). The V end was cut by 6 bases, the J end by 2 bases, with 9 bases between. Per the germline V gene, CDR1 is KGHDR and CDR2 is SFDVKD. This CDR3 spans 14 amino acids. Written as DNA, the CDR3 is TGTGCCACCAGTTCCAGGGTAAACACCGGGGAGCTGTTTTTT. Translating it yields CATSSRVNTGELFF.

This clonotype was observed at least ten times. This rearrangement joins TRBV11-1 to TRBJ2-2; possibly TRBD2 for D (6 bases). The CDR3 is 14 residues long. The V and J ends lost 8 bases and 4 bases respectively, with 14 bases between them. From germline, CDR1 is SGHAT and CDR2 FQDESV (reference sequence). The CDR3 coding sequence is TGTGCCAGCCGGGGCCAGGGAGGCACCGGGGAGCTGTTTTTT. Amino acids: CASRGQGGTGELFF.